This passage covers 27 T cell receptor beta chains from one sample sequenced in a study of T-cell reconstitution after alpha-beta-depleted transplantation in children. A library of TCRbeta sequences, prepared with unique molecular identifiers, was generated. Via MiXCR, TCRdb re-called the PCR reads, giving one row per CDR3 protein. The sample yields approximately 520,000 distinct CDR3 sequences, more than 9.5% seen once. The sample in question was PBMCs, mostly from graft donor cells, obtained 180 days after TCRalphabeta/CD19-depleted stem cell transplant. Receptor source: a female patient aged 2 to 10 who had a stem cell transplant for aplastic anemia, so the T cells may come from the graft donor.

The rearrangement links TRBV7-8 to TRBJ2-5, with a tentative D call TRBD2 (5 bases). CDR3 size: 13 residues. Trimming took off 6 bases at V and 1 base at J, with 9 bases between the two ends. Germline assignment: CDR1 SGHVS and CDR2 FQNEAQ. CDR3 sequence (DNA): TGTGCCAGCAGGGAGCGGTTCCAAGAGACCCAGTACTTC. It yields the protein CASRERFQETQYF. Full variable domain (remainder filled in from reference TRBV7-8 and TRBJ2-5): GAGVSQSPRYKVAKRGQDVALRCDPISGHVSLFWYQQALGQGPEFLTYFQNEAQLDKSGLPSDRFFAERPEGSVSTLKIQRTQQEDSAVYLCASRERFQETQYFGPGTRLLVL.

The CDR3 DNA is TGTGCCAGCAGTTTTTCCGGAGGAGCAGGCGAGCAGTTCTTC. It yields the protein CASSFSGGAGEQFF. This chain uses TRBV12-3 or TRBV12-4 with TRBJ2-1, with D possibly TRBD2 on 5 matching bases. V was trimmed by 3 bases and J by 10 bases, leaving 16 bases between them. The CDR3 is 14 residues long.

This clonotype was seen a handful of times. The chain joins TRBV11-2 to TRBJ2-3; TRBD2 agrees at 10 bases. V lost 1 base and J lost 4; bases outside the gene matches: 5. The CDR3 length is 16 residues. Germline CDR1 is SGHAT and CDR2 is FQNNGV. For the CDR3, the DNA is TGTGCCAGCAGCTTAGCTGGAGCGGGAGGGCCAGATACGCAGTATTTT. This gives the protein CASSLAGAGGPDTQYF.

The chain joins TRBV5-1 to TRBJ1-1; TRBD1 might be the D (5 bases). Germline V gives CDR1 SGHRS, CDR2 YFSETQ. Trimming took off 0 bases at V and 0 bases at J, with 12 bases between the two ends. CDR3 length: 16 residues. In nucleotides, the CDR3 is TGCGCCAGCAGCTTGGAGCAGGGCCTAATGAACACTGAAGCTTTCTTT. Amino acid sequence: CASSLEQGLMNTEAFF.

The J gene is TRBJ1-6, the V gene TRBV7-6; D is uncertain. CDR1 is SGHVS and CDR2 is FNYEAQ in the germline V gene. The CDR3 sequence is 15 residues long. Deletions cut 5 bases from V and 7 bases from J, with 15 bases between. The CDR3 bases are TGTGCCAGCAGCCCTACCTGGGGAGAAAATTCACCCCTCCACTTT. This encodes CASSPTWGENSPLHF.

The sample holds a few counts of this clonotype. The rearrangement links TRBV25-1 to TRBJ2-7; D is ambiguous. V dropped 4 bases and J dropped 3 bases, with 25 bases sitting between them. The CDR3 consists of 18 residues. From germline, CDR1 is MGHDK and CDR2 SYGVNS. Here the CDR3 DNA reads TGTGCCAGCAGTGTTCCCAACTTGTCAGCGACCGAGTACTACGAGCAGTACGTC. Its protein product is CASSVPNLSATEYYEQYV.

There are many counts of this clonotype. V and J are TRBV7-9 and TRBJ1-1, with D unresolved. CDR1 and CDR2 from the germline V gene are SEHNR and FQNEAQ (reference sequence). The CDR3 loop spans 13 amino acids. The V gene lost 1 base and the J gene lost 3 bases, with 6 bases spanning the gap. CDR3 sequence reads: CASSLVQYTEAFF. CDR3 DNA sequence: TGTGCCAGCAGCTTAGTACAGTACACTGAAGCTTTCTTT.

This clonotype was detected only a few times. The rearrangement joins TRBV7-2 to TRBJ1-2, with D tentatively TRBD1 (6 bases). The CDR3 is 13 amino acids. Trimming took off 5 bases at V and 5 bases at J, with 12 bases between the two ends. Germline CDR1 SGHTA, CDR2 FQGNSA. CDR3 sequence (DNA): TGTGCCAGCAGCGCCCACAGGGAATATGGCTACACCTTC. The encoded protein is CASSAHREYGYTF.

This chain joins TRBV25-1 and TRBJ2-2; TRBD1 matches at 7 bases. CDR1 and CDR2 from the germline V gene are MGHDK and SYGVNS. This CDR3 is 15 amino acids long. The J segment lost 0 bases and the V segment lost 4 bases, leaving 2 bases of the junction unmatched. The CDR3 DNA follows: TGTGCCAGCAGTGGACAGGGATCGAACACCGGGGAGCTGTTTTTT. Its protein is CASSGQGSNTGELFF. The entire variable domain, with the rest obtained from reference TRBV25-1 and TRBJ2-2, is as follows: EADIYQTPRYLVIGTGKKITLECSQTMGHDKMYWYQQDPGMELHLIHYSYGVNSTEKGDLSSESTVSRIRTEHFPLTLESARPSHTSQYLCASSGQGSNTGELFFGEGSRLTVL.

In this sample, this clonotype turned up many times. J is TRBJ2-1 and V is TRBV12-3 or TRBV12-4; D could derive from TRBD1 or TRBD2 (6 bases each). V gave up 4 bases and J gave up 14 bases, with 12 bases separating them. This CDR3 is 11 amino acids long. CDR3: CASSSGDLEFF. Here the CDR3 DNA reads TGTGCCAGCAGTTCAGGGGACTTGGAGTTCTTC.

The chain employs TRBV20-1 and TRBJ2-5, with D possibly TRBD1 on 6 matching bases. CDR1 is DFQATT, CDR2 SNEGSKA, per germline (reference sequence). There are 12 residues in the CDR3. Trimming took off 3 bases at V and 2 bases at J, with 7 bases between the two ends. The CDR3 sequence is CSARDSQETQYF. The DNA for the CDR3 is TGCAGTGCTAGGGACAGTCAAGAGACCCAGTACTTC.

The chain employs TRBV7-2 and TRBJ2-3, with D perhaps assigned TRBD1 or TRBD2 (5 bases each). CDR3 length: 14 amino acids. Trimming cost V 9 bases and J 2 bases, with 15 bases left between them. Germline V gene data show CDR1 as SGHTA and CDR2 as FQGNSA. The CDR3 spells CASLRGGPTDTQYF. DNA for the CDR3: TGTGCCAGTTTAAGGGGCGGGCCCACAGATACGCAGTATTTT.

This chain uses TRBV29-1 with TRBJ1-1, with D possibly TRBD1 on 6 matching bases. The CDR3 runs 11 residues. Germline loops: CDR1 SQVTM, CDR2 ANQGSEA. DNA for the CDR3: TGCAGTGGGACGGGGGCCACTGAAGCTTTCTTT. Its protein product is CSGTGATEAFF.

The chain recombines TRBV4-3 with TRBJ1-2; 10 nucleotides match TRBD1. Germline CDR1 LGHNA, CDR2 YSLEER. Unmatched junction bases numbered 6, after V lost 0 bases and J lost 8 bases. The CDR3 loop spans 15 amino acids. CDR3 nucleotide sequence: TGCGCCAGCAGCCAAGACCCTGGGACAGGGGTCGGCTACACCTTC. It translates to CASSQDPGTGVGYTF.

The V and J genes are TRBV20-1 and TRBJ2-3; 8 bases align to TRBD1. The CDR3 has 15 residues. Trimming at V came to 4 bases and at J to 2 bases, leaving 8 bases not matched to a gene. Germline V gene data show CDR1 as DFQATT and CDR2 as SNEGSKA (reference sequence). For the CDR3, the DNA is TGCAGTGCTACCGCGGACAGGGAGGTCACAGATACGCAGTATTTT. This codes for CSATADREVTDTQYF.

The CDR3, as DNA: TGCAGCGTTGAAGTTACTAGCGGTGCCTACGAGCAGTACTTC. Its protein product is CSVEVTSGAYEQYF. J is TRBJ2-7 and V is TRBV29-1; 8 bases map to TRBD2. Trimming removed 1 base from V and 2 bases from J; junction bases left unmatched: 4. The CDR3 is made up of 14 amino acids. The V gene's germline CDR1 is SQVTM and CDR2 ANQGSEA.

The chain employs TRBV9 and TRBJ1-1; D may be TRBD1 (6 bases). V lost 3 bases and J 5 bases, leaving 11 bases between the germline ends. This CDR3 has 13 residues. Per germline, CDR1 SGDLS and CDR2 YYNGEE. The CDR3: CASSETGRTEAFF. In nucleotides, the CDR3 is TGTGCCAGCAGCGAGACAGGTCGGACTGAAGCTTTCTTT.

This chain links TRBV20-1 with TRBJ2-1; 8 nucleotides line up with TRBD2. The germline CDR1 and CDR2 sequences are DFQATT and SNEGSKA (reference sequence). The CDR3 has 16 amino acids. The junction had 12 bases not matched to a gene; V was cut back by 6 bases and J by 2 bases. In DNA, the CDR3 is TGCAGTGCCTCCCGCAAGCGGGGGTTACCCTACAATGAGCAGTTCTTC. Its protein is CSASRKRGLPYNEQFF.

Only a few counts were recorded for this clonotype. The CDR3 region has the DNA TGCGCCAGCAGCTTGGCGGGGGGCGCCTATGGCTACACCTTC. This translates into CASSLAGGAYGYTF. The chain recombines TRBV5-1 with TRBJ1-2, with a weak D call TRBD1 (6 bases). Trimming shortened V by 0 bases and J by 4 bases, and 10 bases separated the two germline ends. CDR3 length: 14 residues. The germline V gene has CDR1 SGHRS and CDR2 YFSETQ.

This clonotype showed up many times. The rearrangement links TRBV29-1 to TRBJ1-1; D is unresolved. CDR3 size: 16 residues. Trimming took 3 bases from V and 0 from J, leaving 17 bases between them. CDR1 SQVTM and CDR2 ANQGSEA come from the germline V gene. CDR3 bases: TGCAGCGTTGAGGGCGGCACCGACTTCTTGAACACTGAAGCTTTCTTT. Protein product: CSVEGGTDFLNTEAFF.

The gene calls are TRBV20-1 and TRBJ2-5; possible D gene TRBD1, 6 bases. Germline V gene lookup returns CDR1 DFQATT and CDR2 SNEGSKA (reference sequence). Trimming shortened V by 3 bases and J by 2 bases, and 7 bases separated the two germline ends. The CDR3 loop spans 12 amino acids. CDR3 residues: CSASQGQETQYF. The CDR3 DNA is TGCAGTGCTAGCCAGGGGCAAGAGACCCAGTACTTC.

This chain joins TRBV25-1 and TRBJ2-7; possible D gene TRBD2, 6 bases. V was clipped by 9 bases and J by 5 bases, with 14 bases between them. Germline CDR1 MGHDK, CDR2 SYGVNS. The CDR3 extends over 12 amino acids. CDR3 sequence reads: CASSVEGDEQYV. DNA of the CDR3: TGTGCCAGTTCTGTGGAGGGAGACGAGCAGTACGTC.

The chain is built from TRBV4-1 and TRBJ1-6, with D uncertain. The CDR3 has 18 amino acids. Looked up from germline, CDR1 is MGHRA and CDR2 is YSYEKL. The V gene lost 2 bases and the J gene lost 0 bases, with 14 bases spanning the gap. In nucleotides, the CDR3 is TGCGCCAGCAGCCAAAGGCCAGCGGAAAGCTCCTATAATTCACCCCTCCACTTT. Translated: CASSQRPAESSYNSPLHF.

This clonotype was observed a handful of times. V usage is TRBV20-1 and J usage is TRBJ1-5, with D uncertain. The CDR3 sequence is 16 residues long. Trimming removed 6 bases at V and 2 bases at J, with 20 bases between. From germline, CDR1 is DFQATT and CDR2 SNEGSKA (reference sequence). For the CDR3, the DNA is TGCAGTGCGGCACTCGGTATATTCGTCGGCAATCAGCCCCAGCATTTT. Its translation is CSAALGIFVGNQPQHF.

Comments on this clonotype: Because the CDR3 is missing its conserved closing phenylalanine or tryptophan, this is likely a read error. It is unclear where the CDR3 begins or ends on the DNA, so no DNA is shown, and the CDR3 is as TCRdb lists it. V and J are TRBV6-2 or TRBV6-3 and TRBJ2-1; no DNA check was done on the table's D call, TRBD2. The CDR3 numbers 13 amino acids, ends counted. Germline CDR1 and CDR2: MNHEY and SVGEGT. The CDR3 here is CASSGRRIAGVGV.

This clonotype has more than one count but fewer than ten. V usage is TRBV4-1 and J usage is TRBJ2-7; D gene uncertain. The CDR3 extends over 13 amino acids. Germline V CDR1 and CDR2: MGHRA, YSYEKL. V lost 1 base and J 1 base, leaving 5 bases between the germline ends. DNA of the CDR3: TGCGCCAGCAGCCAAGGACATTCCTACGAGCAGTACGTC. It yields the protein CASSQGHSYEQYV.

This clonotype was seen a few times. This chain links TRBV6-1 with TRBJ1-1; TRBD1 aligns across 7 bases. CDR3 size: 12 residues. From germline, CDR1 is MNHNS and CDR2 SASEGT. V shed 4 bases, J shed 12 bases, and the junction held 8 bases outside the gene matches. The CDR3 DNA follows: TGTGCCAGCAGTGGAGGGACAGCAGGAACTTTCTTT. Residues: CASSGGTAGTFF.